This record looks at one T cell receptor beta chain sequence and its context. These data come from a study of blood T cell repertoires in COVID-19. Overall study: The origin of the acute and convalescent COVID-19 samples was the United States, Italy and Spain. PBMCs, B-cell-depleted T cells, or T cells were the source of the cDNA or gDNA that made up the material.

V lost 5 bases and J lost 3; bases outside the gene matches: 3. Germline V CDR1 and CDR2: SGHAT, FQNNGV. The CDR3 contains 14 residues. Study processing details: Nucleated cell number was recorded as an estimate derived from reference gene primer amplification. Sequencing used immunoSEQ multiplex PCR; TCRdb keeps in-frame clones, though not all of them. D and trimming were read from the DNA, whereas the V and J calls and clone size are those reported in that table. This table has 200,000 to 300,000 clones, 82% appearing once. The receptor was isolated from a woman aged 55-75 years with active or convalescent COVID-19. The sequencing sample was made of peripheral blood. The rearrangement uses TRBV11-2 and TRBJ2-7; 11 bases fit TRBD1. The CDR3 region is CASSTGTGGYEQYF. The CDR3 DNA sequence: TGTGCCAGCAGCACGGGGACAGGGGGCTACGAGCAGTACTTC.